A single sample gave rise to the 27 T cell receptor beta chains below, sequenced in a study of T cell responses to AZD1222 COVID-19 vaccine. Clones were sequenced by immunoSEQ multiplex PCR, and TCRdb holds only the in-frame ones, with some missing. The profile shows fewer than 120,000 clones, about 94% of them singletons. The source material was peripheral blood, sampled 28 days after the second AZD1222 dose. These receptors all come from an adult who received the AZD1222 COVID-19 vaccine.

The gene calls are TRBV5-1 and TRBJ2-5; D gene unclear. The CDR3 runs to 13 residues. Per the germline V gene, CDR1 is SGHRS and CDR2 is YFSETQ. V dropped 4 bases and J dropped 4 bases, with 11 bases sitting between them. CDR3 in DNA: TGCGCCAGCAGCCAGCAGGTCGCAGAGACCCAGTACTTC. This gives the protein CASSQQVAETQYF.

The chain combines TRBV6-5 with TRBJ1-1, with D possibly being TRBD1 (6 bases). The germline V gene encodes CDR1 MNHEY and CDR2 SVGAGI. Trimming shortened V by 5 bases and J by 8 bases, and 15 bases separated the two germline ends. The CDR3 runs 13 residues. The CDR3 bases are TGTGCCAGCAGTAAAATGTTCGACAGGGAAGCTTTCTTT. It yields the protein CASSKMFDREAFF.

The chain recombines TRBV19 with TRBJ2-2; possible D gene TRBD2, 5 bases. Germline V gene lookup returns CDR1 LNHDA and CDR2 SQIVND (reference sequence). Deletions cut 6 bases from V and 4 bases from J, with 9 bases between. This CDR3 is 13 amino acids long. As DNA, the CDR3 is TGTGCCAGTAGCGGGATCGCCACCGGGGAGCTGTTTTTT. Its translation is CASSGIATGELFF.

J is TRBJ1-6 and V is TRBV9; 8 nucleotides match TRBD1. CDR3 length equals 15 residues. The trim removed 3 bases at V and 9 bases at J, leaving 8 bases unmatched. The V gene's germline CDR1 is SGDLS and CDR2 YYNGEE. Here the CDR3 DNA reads TGTGCCAGCAGCGCCGGAGGACAGGGTACTTCACCCCTCCACTTT. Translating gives CASSAGGQGTSPLHF.

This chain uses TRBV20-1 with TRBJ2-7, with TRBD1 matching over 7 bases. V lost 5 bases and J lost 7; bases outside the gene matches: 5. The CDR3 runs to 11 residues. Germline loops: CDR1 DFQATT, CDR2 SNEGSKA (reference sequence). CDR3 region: CSAVRQGEQYF. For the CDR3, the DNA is TGCAGTGCTGTAAGACAGGGTGAGCAGTACTTC.

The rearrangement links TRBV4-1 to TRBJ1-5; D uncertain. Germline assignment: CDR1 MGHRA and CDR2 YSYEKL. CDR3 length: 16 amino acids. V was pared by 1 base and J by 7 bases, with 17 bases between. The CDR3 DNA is TGCGCCAGCAGCCAAGTTGCGACGATTAAGAGACAGCCCCAGCATTTT. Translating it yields CASSQVATIKRQPQHF.

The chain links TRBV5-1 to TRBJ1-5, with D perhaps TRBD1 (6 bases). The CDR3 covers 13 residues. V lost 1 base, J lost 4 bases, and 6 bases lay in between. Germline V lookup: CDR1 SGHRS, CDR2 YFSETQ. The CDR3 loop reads CASSLRGNQPQHF. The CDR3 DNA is TGCGCCAGCAGCTTGAGGGGGAATCAGCCCCAGCATTTT.

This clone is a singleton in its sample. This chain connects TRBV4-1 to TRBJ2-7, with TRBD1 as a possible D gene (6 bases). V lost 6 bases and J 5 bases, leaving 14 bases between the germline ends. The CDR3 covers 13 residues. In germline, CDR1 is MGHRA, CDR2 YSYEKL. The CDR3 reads CASSDGQFHEQYF. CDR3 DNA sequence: TGCGCCAGCAGTGACGGACAGTTCCACGAGCAGTACTTC.

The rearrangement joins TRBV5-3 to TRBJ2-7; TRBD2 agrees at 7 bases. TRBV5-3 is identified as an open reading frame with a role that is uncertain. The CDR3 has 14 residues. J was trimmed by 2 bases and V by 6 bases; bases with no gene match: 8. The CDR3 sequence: CARIGCREAYEQYF. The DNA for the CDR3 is TGTGCCAGAATAGGTTGTCGGGAGGCCTACGAGCAGTACTTC.

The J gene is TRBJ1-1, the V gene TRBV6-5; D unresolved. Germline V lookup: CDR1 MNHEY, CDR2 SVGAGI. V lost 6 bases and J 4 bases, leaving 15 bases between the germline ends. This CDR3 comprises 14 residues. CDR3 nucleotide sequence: TGTGCCAGCAGCCTAACGTCGGGGAGCACTGAAGCTTTCTTT. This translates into CASSLTSGSTEAFF.

The DNA for the CDR3 is TGTGCCAGCAGCTATTTATACGAGCAGTACTTC. Protein product: CASSYLYEQYF. This rearrangement joins TRBV27 to TRBJ2-7, with no clear D. The CDR3 extends over 11 amino acids. CDR1 and CDR2 (germline): MNHEY, SMNVEV (reference sequence). Trimming stripped 6 bases from V and 4 bases from J, with 7 bases between.

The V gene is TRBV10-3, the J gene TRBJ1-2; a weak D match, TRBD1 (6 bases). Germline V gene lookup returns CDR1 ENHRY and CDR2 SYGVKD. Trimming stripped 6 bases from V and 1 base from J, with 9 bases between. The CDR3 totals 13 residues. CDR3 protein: CAISPDSNYGYTF. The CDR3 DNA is TGTGCCATCAGCCCGGACAGTAACTATGGCTACACCTTC.

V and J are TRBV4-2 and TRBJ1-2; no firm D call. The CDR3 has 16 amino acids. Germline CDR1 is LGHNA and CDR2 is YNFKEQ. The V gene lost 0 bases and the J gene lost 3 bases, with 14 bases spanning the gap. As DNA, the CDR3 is TGTGCCAGCAGCCAAGAGGACCTAGGATCCTACTATGGCTACACCTTC. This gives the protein CASSQEDLGSYYGYTF.

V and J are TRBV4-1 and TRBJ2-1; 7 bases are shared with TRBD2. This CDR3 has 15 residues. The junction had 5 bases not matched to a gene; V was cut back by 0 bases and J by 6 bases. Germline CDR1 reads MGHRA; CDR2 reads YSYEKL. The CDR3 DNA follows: TGCGCCAGCAGCCAAGATTGGGGAGGGGCCAATGAGCAGTTCTTC. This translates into CASSQDWGGANEQFF.

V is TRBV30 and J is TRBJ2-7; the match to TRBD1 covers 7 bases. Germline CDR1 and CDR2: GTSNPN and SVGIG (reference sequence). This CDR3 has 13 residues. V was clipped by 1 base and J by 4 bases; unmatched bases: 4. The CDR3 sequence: CAWSDRGAYEQYF. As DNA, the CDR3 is TGTGCCTGGAGTGACAGGGGCGCATACGAGCAGTACTTC. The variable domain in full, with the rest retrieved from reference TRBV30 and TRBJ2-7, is SQTIHQWPATLVQPVGSPLSLECTVEGTSNPNLYWYRQAAGRGLQLLFYSVGIGQISSEVPQNLSASRPQDRQFILSSKKLLLSDSGFYLCAWSDRGAYEQYFGPGTRLTVT.

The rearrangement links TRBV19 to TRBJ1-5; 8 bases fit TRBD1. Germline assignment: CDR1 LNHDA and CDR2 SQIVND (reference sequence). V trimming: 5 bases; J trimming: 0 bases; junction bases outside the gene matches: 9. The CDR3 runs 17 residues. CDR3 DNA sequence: TGTGCCAGTAGTCTGGCCCCGGGACAGGATAGCAATCAGCCCCAGCATTTT. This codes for CASSLAPGQDSNQPQHF. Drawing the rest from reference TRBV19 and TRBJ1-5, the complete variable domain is DGGITQSPKYLFRKEGQNVTLSCEQNLNHDAMYWYRQDPGQGLRLIYYSQIVNDFQKGDIAEGYSVSREKKESFPLTVTSAQKNPTAFYLCASSLAPGQDSNQPQHFGDGTRLSIL.

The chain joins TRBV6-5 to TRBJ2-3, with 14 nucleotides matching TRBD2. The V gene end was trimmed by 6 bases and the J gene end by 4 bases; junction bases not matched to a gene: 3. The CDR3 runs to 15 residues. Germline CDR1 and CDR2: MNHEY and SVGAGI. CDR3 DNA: TGTGCCAGCAGGCTGACTAGCGGGGGGGCAGATACGCAGTATTTT. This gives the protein CASRLTSGGADTQYF.

CDR3 nucleotide sequence: TGTGCCAGCAGCTGGGAGTTGGTCCACGAGCAGTACTTC. Translating gives CASSWELVHEQYF. The chain carries TRBV5-4 and TRBJ2-7; perhaps TRBD2 as D (5 bases). The CDR3 totals 13 residues. V lost 3 bases and J lost 5, with 12 bases in between. Germline CDR1 SGHNT, CDR2 YYREEE (reference sequence).

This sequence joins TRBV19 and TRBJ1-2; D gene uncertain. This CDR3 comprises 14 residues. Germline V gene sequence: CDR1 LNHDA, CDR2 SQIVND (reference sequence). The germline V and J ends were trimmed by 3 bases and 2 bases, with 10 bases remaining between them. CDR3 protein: CASSISGLNYGYTF. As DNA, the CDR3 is TGTGCCAGTAGTATTAGCGGGCTGAACTATGGCTACACCTTC.

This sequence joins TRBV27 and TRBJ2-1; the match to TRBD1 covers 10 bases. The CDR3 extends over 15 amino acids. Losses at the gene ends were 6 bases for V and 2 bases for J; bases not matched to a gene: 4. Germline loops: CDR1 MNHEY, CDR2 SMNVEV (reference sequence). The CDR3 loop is CASSLDRGTYNEQFF. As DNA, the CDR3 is TGTGCCAGCAGCCTGGACAGGGGGACCTACAATGAGCAGTTCTTC.

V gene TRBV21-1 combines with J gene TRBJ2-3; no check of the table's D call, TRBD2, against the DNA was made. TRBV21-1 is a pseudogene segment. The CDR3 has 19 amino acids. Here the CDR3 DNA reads TGTGCCAGCAGCGCCCGGGAACTACATAGCGGGAGTATCGCAGATACGCAGTATTTT. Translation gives CASSARELHSGSIADTQYF.

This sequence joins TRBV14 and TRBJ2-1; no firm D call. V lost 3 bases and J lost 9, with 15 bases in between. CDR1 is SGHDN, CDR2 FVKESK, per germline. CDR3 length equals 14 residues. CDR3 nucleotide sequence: TGTGCCAGCAGCCAGAGGCTAACTAAACCTGAGCAGTTCTTC. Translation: CASSQRLTKPEQFF.

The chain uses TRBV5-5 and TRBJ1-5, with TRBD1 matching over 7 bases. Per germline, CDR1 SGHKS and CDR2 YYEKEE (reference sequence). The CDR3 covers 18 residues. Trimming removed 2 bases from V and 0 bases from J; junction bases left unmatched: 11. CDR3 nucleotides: TGTGCCAGCAGCTTAACCGGGACAGCCTTCTATAGCAATCAGCCCCAGCATTTT. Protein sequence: CASSLTGTAFYSNQPQHF.

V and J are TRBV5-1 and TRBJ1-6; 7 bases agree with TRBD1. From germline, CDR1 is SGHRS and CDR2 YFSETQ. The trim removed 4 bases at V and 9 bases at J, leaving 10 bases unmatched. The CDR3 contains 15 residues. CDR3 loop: CASSLTGTEGSPLHF. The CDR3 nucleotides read TGCGCCAGCAGCCTTACCGGGACAGAGGGTTCACCCCTCCACTTT.

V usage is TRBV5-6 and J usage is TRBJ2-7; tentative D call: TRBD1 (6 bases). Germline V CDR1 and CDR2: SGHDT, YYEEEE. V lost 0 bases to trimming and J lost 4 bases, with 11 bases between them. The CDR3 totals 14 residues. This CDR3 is CASSLVGTSYEQYF. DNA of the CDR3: TGTGCCAGCAGCTTGGTCGGGACATCATACGAGCAGTACTTC.

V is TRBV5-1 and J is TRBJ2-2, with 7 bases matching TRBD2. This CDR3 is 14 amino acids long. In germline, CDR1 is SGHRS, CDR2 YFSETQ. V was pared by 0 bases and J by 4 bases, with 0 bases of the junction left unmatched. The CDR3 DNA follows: TGCGCCAGCAGCTTGGCGGGGGGCACCGGGGAGCTGTTTTTT. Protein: CASSLAGGTGELFF.

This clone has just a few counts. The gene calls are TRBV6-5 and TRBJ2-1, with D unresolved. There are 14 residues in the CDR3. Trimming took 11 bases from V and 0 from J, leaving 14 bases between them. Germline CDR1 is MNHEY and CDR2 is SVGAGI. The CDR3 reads CAGKSRGSYNEQFF. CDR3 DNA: TGTGCCGGTAAGAGCCGCGGCTCCTACAATGAGCAGTTCTTC.